This T cell receptor beta chain was captured by sequencing in a study of blood T cell repertoires in COVID-19. Profiled with immunoSEQ multiplex PCR; TCRdb holds only in-frame clones, not every one. Among about 300,000 clones, roughly 89% were seen once, and the ten largest hold approximately 4.2%. CDR3 size: 16 residues. Looked up from germline, CDR1 is SGHRS and CDR2 is YFSETQ. V shed 0 bases and J shed 1 base, with 12 bases lying between them. The chain employs TRBV5-1 and TRBJ2-3; D gene unclear. This TCR was recovered from a man aged 40-55 years with acute or convalescent COVID-19. The material sequenced was peripheral blood. The CDR3 nucleotides read TGCGCCAGCAGCTTGGAGCCACGACTTGGCACAGATACGCAGTATTTT. This gives the protein CASSLEPRLGTDTQYF.